This T cell receptor (beta chain) is from a study of T cells in tumors after PD-1 blockade. Study background: Peripheral blood samples averaged approximately 33,000 unique clonotypes and some 100,000 templates.

The CDR3 consists of 13 residues. V dropped 1 base and J dropped 9 bases, with 13 bases sitting between them. Germline CDR1 is SQVTM and CDR2 is ANQGSEA. The table came from immunoSEQ multiplex PCR; TCRdb's copy has only in-frame clones and leaves some out. The table includes around 25,000 clones, about 82% detected once. Template: tumor biopsy or peripheral blood genomic DNA, roughly 600-6,004 ng per sample. The V gene is TRBV29-1, the J gene TRBJ2-1; D perhaps matches TRBD1 (6 bases). This specimen consisted of PBMCs, obtained after anti-PD-1 treatment. The TCR sequence derives from a human donor with basal cell carcinoma. CDR3 residues: CSVEARGRGEQFF. CDR3 sequence (DNA): TGCAGCGTTGAAGCCAGGGGAAGGGGTGAGCAGTTCTTC.